What follows are 32 T cell receptor beta chains derived from one specimen sequenced in a study of T cells after yellow fever vaccination. TCRdb processed the 5' RACE reads anew with MiXCR; each CDR3 protein has one entry. The sample yields about 22,000 distinct CDR3 sequences, 4% to 6% seen once. The starting material was PBMCs, either bulk or a sorted T-cell subset (CD4+, CD8+, memory, or dextramer-sorted; not recorded which), obtained approximately 40 days after the first yellow fever vaccination. These receptors came from a man between 18 and 35 years old who received the YFV17D yellow fever vaccine.

The sample holds many counts of this clonotype. V and J are TRBV20-1 and TRBJ2-2, with D perhaps matching TRBD1 or TRBD2 (5 bases each). Germline V gives CDR1 DFQATT, CDR2 SNEGSKA (reference sequence). With 3 bases removed from V and 3 bases from J, the gap between germline ends came to 11 bases. The CDR3 runs to 14 residues. CDR3 coding DNA: TGCAGTGCTAGTGAGGGACGGGACACCGGGGAGCTGTTTTTT. Protein: CSASEGRDTGELFF.

This clonotype was seen many times. The chain recombines TRBV5-4 with TRBJ2-3; D ambiguous. The CDR3 is 12 residues long. The V end lost 6 bases, the J end lost 2 bases, and 7 bases lay between the germline ends. Germline CDR1 SGHNT, CDR2 YYREEE (reference sequence). The DNA for the CDR3 is TGTGCCAGCACTTCCAACACAGATACGCAGTATTTT. This translates into CASTSNTDTQYF.

Ten or more counts support this clonotype. The J gene is TRBJ2-3, the V gene TRBV20-1; 10 bases are shared with TRBD1. The CDR3 totals 16 residues. V lost 2 bases and J lost 10; bases outside the gene matches: 15. Germline V lookup: CDR1 DFQATT, CDR2 SNEGSKA (reference sequence). The CDR3 DNA reads TGCAGTGCTAGAAGCCCGACAGGGGGCGATGGTTTTCCGCAGTATTTT. This codes for CSARSPTGGDGFPQYF.

There are many counts of this clonotype. J is TRBJ1-3 and V is TRBV27, with TRBD1 identical over 8 bases. With 3 bases clipped from V and 2 bases from J, the junction kept 3 bases outside the gene matches. CDR1 and CDR2 from the germline V gene are MNHEY and SMNVEV (reference sequence). This CDR3 has 15 amino acids. This CDR3 is CASSFQGAAGNTIYF. CDR3 coding DNA: TGTGCCAGCAGTTTCCAGGGGGCGGCTGGAAACACCATATATTTT.

This clonotype was seen repeatedly, ten times or more. In DNA form, the CDR3 reads TGTGCCAGCAGCCCCGGGAGGAAGGCCAAAAACATTCAGTACTTC. Translated, it gives CASSPGRKAKNIQYF. The genes are TRBV7-9 and TRBJ2-4; the match to TRBD2 covers 7 bases. Germline CDR1 and CDR2: SEHNR and FQNEAQ (reference sequence). The CDR3 contains 15 residues. J was trimmed by 1 base and V by 5 bases; bases with no gene match: 5.

In its sample, this clonotype ranks as medium-sized (0.01 to 0.1%). The chain joins TRBV2 to TRBJ2-7; D perhaps matches TRBD1 (7 bases). The CDR3 extends over 14 amino acids. Germline CDR1 reads SNHLY; CDR2 reads FYNNEI. The germline V and J ends were trimmed by 7 bases and 4 bases, with 17 bases remaining between them. DNA of the CDR3: TGTGCCAGCACTCAGGGGGGACACCTATACGAGCAGTACTTC. Translation gives CASTQGGHLYEQYF.

In its sample, this clonotype was seen many times. This chain joins TRBV29-1 and TRBJ2-2; possibly TRBD2 for D (5 bases). The CDR3 totals 13 residues. Deletions cut 7 bases from V and 0 bases from J, with 9 bases between. CDR1 is SQVTM, CDR2 ANQGSEA, per germline. CDR3 sequence: CSGGQPNTGELFF. CDR3 sequence (DNA): TGCAGCGGAGGGCAGCCGAACACCGGGGAGCTGTTTTTT.

This clonotype was found many times. The chain uses TRBV5-1 and TRBJ2-7, with unresolved D. Germline V gene sequence: CDR1 SGHRS, CDR2 YFSETQ. The CDR3 length is 14 residues. Between the trimmed V and J ends, which lost 0 bases and 0 bases, there was a span of 7 bases. CDR3 residues: CASSLVSGSYEQYF. The CDR3 DNA reads TGCGCCAGCAGCTTGGTGTCAGGCTCCTACGAGCAGTACTTC.

Many counts were recorded for this clonotype. This sequence joins TRBV19 and TRBJ1-1, with D maybe TRBD1 (5 bases). From germline, CDR1 is LNHDA and CDR2 SQIVND (reference sequence). Between the trimmed V and J ends, which lost 7 bases and 1 base, there was a span of 16 bases. The CDR3 extends over 15 amino acids. The CDR3 here is CASKPSTAQNTEAFF. CDR3 in DNA: TGTGCCAGTAAACCCTCGACAGCCCAGAACACTGAAGCTTTCTTT.

This clonotype was picked up many times. The chain carries TRBV19 and TRBJ2-1; tentatively, D is TRBD2 (5 bases). Germline assignment: CDR1 LNHDA and CDR2 SQIVND (reference sequence). This CDR3 spans 12 amino acids. The germline V and J ends were trimmed by 4 bases and 9 bases, with 10 bases remaining between them. The CDR3 protein is CASSTEGREQFF. The DNA for the CDR3 is TGTGCCAGTAGTACAGAGGGCCGTGAGCAGTTCTTC.

This clonotype was counted ten times or more. The chain links TRBV4-2 to TRBJ2-5; D uncertain. CDR3 length: 13 residues. Germline loops: CDR1 LGHNA, CDR2 YNFKEQ. Trimming pared 3 bases from V and 5 bases from J, leaving 10 bases between. CDR3 protein: CASSQSVAETQYF. The DNA of the CDR3 is TGTGCCAGCAGCCAGAGTGTTGCGGAGACCCAGTACTTC.

The table lists this clonotype with many counts. The J gene is TRBJ1-6, the V gene TRBV3-1; D is uncertain. The germline CDR1 and CDR2 sequences are LGHDT and YNNKEL (reference sequence). The CDR3 is 15 amino acids. Trimming left V 0 bases short and J 4 bases short, with 7 bases between. CDR3 protein: CASSQDPGYNSPLHF. The DNA for the CDR3 is TGTGCCAGCAGCCAAGACCCAGGTTATAATTCACCCCTCCACTTT.

This clonotype has at least ten counts. V and J are TRBV7-2 and TRBJ1-2, with a tentative D call TRBD1 (5 bases). The CDR3 is 13 amino acids. CDR1 and CDR2 (germline): SGHTA, FQGNSA. With 1 base removed from V and 8 bases from J, the gap between germline ends came to 11 bases. CDR3 DNA: TGTGCCAGCAGCTTAGGAAGGGGAGGAGGCTACACCTTC. As protein: CASSLGRGGGYTF.

This clonotype was counted at least ten times. The chain carries TRBV6-5 and TRBJ1-3; D ambiguous. This CDR3 is built from 13 residues. Trimming took off 6 bases at V and 0 bases at J, with 6 bases between the two ends. Germline CDR1 MNHEY, CDR2 SVGAGI. The CDR3 here is CASRRNSGNTIYF. In nucleotides, the CDR3 is TGTGCCAGCAGACGGAACTCTGGAAACACCATATATTTT.

This clonotype was counted at least ten times. The chain employs TRBV20-1 and TRBJ2-1, with TRBD2 matching over 8 bases. The germline CDR1 and CDR2 sequences are DFQATT and SNEGSKA (reference sequence). The CDR3 is 12 amino acids. V shed 3 bases, J shed 16 bases, and the junction held 11 bases outside the gene matches. The CDR3 protein is CSASPSGGIVFF. The CDR3 DNA reads TGCAGTGCTAGTCCGAGCGGGGGTATTGTATTCTTC.

The table lists this clonotype with many counts. V usage is TRBV7-2 and J usage is TRBJ2-1, with D perhaps matching TRBD1 (6 bases). Germline CDR1 reads SGHTA; CDR2 reads FQGNSA. Deletions cut 5 bases from V and 9 bases from J, with 23 bases between. CDR3 length equals 16 residues. CDR3 residues: CASSRAGTEGGAEQFF. In DNA form, the CDR3 reads TGTGCCAGCAGCCGCGCCGGGACCGAAGGGGGAGCTGAGCAGTTCTTC.

The sample holds many counts of this clonotype. The rearrangement uses TRBV5-6 and TRBJ2-7, with D tentatively TRBD1 (5 bases). The CDR3 has 15 residues. V was cut by 1 base and J by 7 bases, with 18 bases left in between. Germline values: CDR1 SGHDT, CDR2 YYEEEE. CDR3 sequence reads: CASSLIAGNPTEQYV. The CDR3 region has the DNA TGTGCCAGCAGCTTGATCGCAGGGAACCCTACGGAGCAGTACGTC.

This clonotype showed up many times. The rearrangement joins TRBV7-6 to TRBJ2-7, with unresolved D. Germline CDR1 SGHVS, CDR2 FNYEAQ. This CDR3 comprises 12 residues. V lost 2 bases and J lost 6, with 8 bases in between. The CDR3 protein is CASSLRHTEQYF. CDR3 nucleotides: TGTGCCAGCAGCTTACGGCATACCGAGCAGTACTTC.

This clonotype was seen repeatedly, ten times or more. This chain joins TRBV12-3 or TRBV12-4 and TRBJ1-3; D is ambiguous. The CDR3 has 13 amino acids. V lost 6 bases and J lost 3, with 9 bases in between. CDR3 DNA sequence: TGTGCCAGCAGCTCTGCGTTTGGAAACACCATATATTTT. Encoded protein: CASSSAFGNTIYF.

This clonotype was found many times. This sequence joins TRBV7-8 and TRBJ2-5; the match to TRBD1 covers 7 bases. V lost 3 bases to trimming and J lost 5 bases; unmatched junction nucleotides: 6. Germline V CDR1 and CDR2: SGHVS, FQNEAQ. This CDR3 contains 14 residues. CDR3 nucleotides: TGTGCCAGCAGCTTCTCCCCGACAGGGGAGACCCAGTACTTC. Encoded protein: CASSFSPTGETQYF.

The rearrangement joins TRBV11-2 to TRBJ1-1; D call uncertain. The V and J ends lost 1 base and 5 bases respectively, with 14 bases between them. CDR1 is SGHAT, CDR2 FQNNGV, per germline. This CDR3 is built from 15 residues. CDR3 region: CASSLVGGPYTEAFF. The CDR3 DNA reads TGTGCCAGCAGCTTAGTGGGCGGGCCTTATACTGAAGCTTTCTTT.

At least ten counts were recorded for this clonotype. The gene calls are TRBV10-3 and TRBJ1-3; D is ambiguous. Between the trimmed V and J ends, which lost 4 bases and 8 bases, there was a span of 15 bases. Per germline, CDR1 ENHRY and CDR2 SYGVKD. CDR3 length: 14 amino acids. The DNA for the CDR3 is TGTGCCATCAGTGGAGGTAATCGGTTGGACACCATATATTTT. This encodes CAISGGNRLDTIYF.

This clonotype was counted ten times or more. The chain employs TRBV5-6 and TRBJ2-7; TRBD1 might be the D (6 bases). The ends were cut back, 4 bases at V and 3 bases at J, with 17 bases in the middle. The CDR3 has 15 residues. CDR1 and CDR2 from the germline V gene are SGHDT and YYEEEE. The CDR3 coding sequence is TGTGCCAGCAGCCGTGGCGTGGGGGCAAACTACGAGCAGTACTTC. Translated, it gives CASSRGVGANYEQYF.

In its sample, this clonotype was seen many times. The genes are TRBV13 and TRBJ2-2, with D perhaps given as TRBD1 or TRBD2 (5 bases each). Germline V gene sequence: CDR1 PRHDT, CDR2 FYEKMQ (reference sequence). The ends were cut back, 5 bases at V and 5 bases at J, with 21 bases in the middle. The CDR3 is 17 residues long. The CDR3 here is CASSRTGGGVRTGELFF. The CDR3 DNA sequence: TGTGCCAGCAGCCGAACCGGTGGGGGAGTGAGGACCGGGGAGCTGTTTTTT.

There are many counts of this clonotype. The genes are TRBV12-3 or TRBV12-4 and TRBJ1-3; D uncertain. Trimming stripped 3 bases from V and 0 bases from J, with 9 bases between. The CDR3 sequence is 15 residues long. This CDR3 is CASSFGGPSGNTIYF. DNA of the CDR3: TGTGCCAGCAGTTTCGGAGGGCCCTCTGGAAACACCATATATTTT.

This clonotype occurred many times. The rearrangement joins TRBV4-2 to TRBJ1-2; 7 nucleotides agree with TRBD1. Trimming removed 1 base from V and 7 bases from J; junction bases left unmatched: 12. This CDR3 has 16 amino acids. Germline-derived CDR1 and CDR2 are LGHNA and YNFKEQ. The CDR3 reads CASSQGVLAGGSGYTF. In DNA form, the CDR3 reads TGTGCCAGCAGCCAAGGGGTATTGGCAGGGGGGAGTGGCTACACCTTC.

The sample holds many counts of this clonotype. The V call is TRBV20-1, the J call TRBJ2-7; possibly TRBD2 for D (6 bases). Between the trimmed V and J ends, which lost 1 base and 5 bases, there was a span of 15 bases. CDR3 size: 14 residues. Germline V gene sequence: CDR1 DFQATT, CDR2 SNEGSKA (reference sequence). Here the CDR3 DNA reads TGCAGTGCTAGAGTACCCGGGGGTAGTAACGAGCAGTACTTC. Translation: CSARVPGGSNEQYF.

This clonotype has ten or more counts. The rearrangement joins TRBV7-2 to TRBJ1-1; 10 bases match TRBD1. The V segment lost 5 bases and the J segment 8 bases; nucleotides outside the gene matches: 8. The CDR3 is 14 residues long. The germline V gene has CDR1 SGHTA and CDR2 FQGNSA. CDR3 coding DNA: TGTGCCAGCAGCCGGAGGACAGGGGGAGAAGAAGCTTTCTTT. It yields the protein CASSRRTGGEEAFF.

Many counts were recorded for this clonotype. In DNA, the CDR3 is TGTGCCAGCACCTCAGTAGTAGCGGGGGGCCGAACGCAGTATTTT. Protein: CASTSVVAGGRTQYF. The chain is built from TRBV3-1 and TRBJ2-3, with TRBD2 identical over 10 bases. Germline V gives CDR1 LGHDT, CDR2 YNNKEL (reference sequence). V lost 7 bases, J lost 9 bases, and 13 bases stayed unmatched. This CDR3 spans 15 amino acids.

This clonotype was seen at least ten times. V gene TRBV30 combines with J gene TRBJ2-2; 7 positions match TRBD2. Germline trimming cut 4 bases from V and 8 bases from J; bases unmatched to any gene: 4. This CDR3 region has 12 residues. Germline V gene lookup returns CDR1 GTSNPN and CDR2 SVGIG (reference sequence). The CDR3, as DNA: TGTGCCTGGAATCGCGGGGGAGGGGAGCTGTTTTTT. As protein: CAWNRGGGELFF.

The table lists this clonotype with many counts. The V gene is TRBV27, the J gene TRBJ1-6, with D perhaps TRBD1 (6 bases). The V gene lost 2 bases and the J gene lost 1 base, with 12 bases spanning the gap. Germline-derived CDR1 and CDR2 are MNHEY and SMNVEV (reference sequence). The CDR3 contains 17 residues. The CDR3 DNA follows: TGTGCCAGCAGTTTAAGCAGGGGACGGTCCTATAATTCACCCCTCCACTTT. Protein product: CASSLSRGRSYNSPLHF.

This clonotype was seen repeatedly, ten times or more. The rearrangement links TRBV5-6 to TRBJ1-1; D not resolved. This CDR3 has 16 amino acids. The germline V and J ends were trimmed by 0 bases and 1 base, with 13 bases remaining between them. Germline CDR1 SGHDT, CDR2 YYEEEE. The CDR3 DNA sequence: TGTGCCAGCAGCTTGGAGTTAACGAGCTGGAACACTGAAGCTTTCTTT. Translated: CASSLELTSWNTEAFF.